Listed below are T cell receptor beta chains from one sample, sequenced in a study of T cell changes during pregnancy in multiple sclerosis. Sequencing used immunoSEQ multiplex PCR; TCRdb keeps in-frame clones, though not all of them. This sample has around 100,000 clones, with around 92% found just once. Sequencing used peripheral blood, obtained after pregnancy. The source of these receptors is a female donor with multiple sclerosis, enrolled in a pregnancy study. CDR3s include the opening cysteine and the closing phenylalanine or tryptophan. A D gene is named only where the DNA matches it firmly. Size values are once, few and many counts, or a class for expanded clones, and some rows have none.

v_gene,j_gene,d_gene,abundance,CDR3nt,CDR3aa
TRBV30,TRBJ2-5,TRBD2,NA,TGTGCCTGGAAGCCGGGACTAGCGGACCAAGAGACCCAGTACTTC,CAWKPGLADQETQYF
TRBV9,TRBJ2-5,NA,NA,TGTGCCAGCAGCGTAGCTCCCCGGGAGACCCAGTACTTC,CASSVAPRETQYF
TRBV15,TRBJ2-7,NA,NA,TGTGCCACCAGCAGAGGACAGTACGAGCAGTACTTC,CATSRGQYEQYF
TRBV18,TRBJ2-7,NA,NA,TGTGCCAGCTCACTTAAGGGGTACGAGCAGTACTTC,CASSLKGYEQYF
TRBV9,TRBJ2-2,NA,few,TGTGCCAGCAGCGTAGGCGTAGCGAACACCGGGGAGCTGTTTTTT,CASSVGVANTGELFF
TRBV6-5,TRBJ2-1,TRBD1,NA,TGTGCCAGCGCTTCCGGGACAGGGATACACAATGAGCAGTTCTTC,CASASGTGIHNEQFF
TRBV23-1,TRBJ1-3,TRBD1,NA,TGCGCCAGCAGTCCCCCCTTGACAGGGTCCTCGTGGTTGGAAAACACCATATATTTT,CASSPPLTGSSWLENTIYF
TRBV18,TRBJ2-1,TRBD1,NA,TGTGCCAGCTCACCGAACCTTCCCGGACAGGGTTACAATGAGCAGTTCTTC,CASSPNLPGQGYNEQFF
TRBV10-3,TRBJ1-2,TRBD1,NA,TGTGCCAGCGGTCGACAGGGGGGGGACTATGGCTACACCTTC,CASGRQGGDYGYTF
TRBV29-1,TRBJ1-1,NA,NA,TGCAGCGTCAGGCCAGTGATGAACACTGAAGCTTTCTTT,CSVRPVMNTEAFF
TRBV15,TRBJ2-7,TRBD1,NA,TGTGCCACCAGGGAGGGACAGGGCGACTACGAGCAGTACTTC,CATREGQGDYEQYF
TRBV25-1,TRBJ1-2,NA,NA,TGTGCCAGCAGGGACACCTCAAGGGGCTATGGCTACACCTTC,CASRDTSRGYGYTF
TRBV7-9,TRBJ2-2,NA,NA,TGTGCCAGCAGCTCCCATAACAGGGAGTGGAACACCGGGGAGCTGTTTTTT,CASSSHNREWNTGELFF
TRBV5-4,TRBJ2-2,NA,NA,TGTGCCAGCATCAGTCCAGGGAACGGGGAGCTGTTTTTT,CASISPGNGELFF
TRBV30,TRBJ2-7,NA,NA,TGTGCCTGGAGTGACCCGTTTTCGGGGGTGAGCTCCTACGAGCAGTACTTC,CAWSDPFSGVSSYEQYF
TRBV5-5,TRBJ2-5,NA,NA,TGTGCCAGCCGGGGGGACATGAACCAAGAGACCCAGTACTTC,CASRGDMNQETQYF
TRBV6-4,TRBJ2-5,TRBD2,NA,TGTGCCAGCATTAACCCTTGGGGGGGGGTTGGGGAGACCCAGTACTTC,CASINPWGGVGETQYF
TRBV28,TRBJ2-7,NA,NA,TGTGCCAGCAGTTTACCAGGGGCACTAGCGCTGTACGAGCAGTACTTC,CASSLPGALALYEQYF
TRBV9,TRBJ1-2,NA,NA,TGTGCCAGCAGCGTAGAGACAGGCTATGGCTACACCTTC,CASSVETGYGYTF
TRBV4-3,TRBJ1-2,NA,NA,TGCGCCAGCAGCCAAGATCAGGTCAGCTTCTATGGCTACACCTTC,CASSQDQVSFYGYTF
TRBV6-5,TRBJ1-6,TRBD1,NA,TGTGCCAGCAGTGACAGGGTTAGTTCACCCCTCCACTTT,CASSDRVSSPLHF
TRBV6-1,TRBJ2-2,NA,NA,TGTGCCAGCAGTGAAGCGAGGACTCGAATCACCGGGGAGCTGTTTTTT,CASSEARTRITGELFF
TRBV29-1,TRBJ2-2,NA,few,TGCAGCGTTGACGGAGGGCTGGGGGTGACCGGGGAGCTGTTTTTT,CSVDGGLGVTGELFF
TRBV7-3,TRBJ2-2,TRBD2,NA,TGTGCCAGCAGCTTAACGTCAGCGGGAGGGCCTGACGGGGAGCTGTTTTTT,CASSLTSAGGPDGELFF
TRBV19,TRBJ2-3,NA,NA,TGTGCCAGTAGGAAAGGGGGGGGGACTAGCACAGATACGCAGTATTTT,CASRKGGGTSTDTQYF
TRBV5-6,TRBJ2-7,NA,NA,TGTGCCAGCAGCTTCAACGGGAACTCCTACGAGCAGTACTTC,CASSFNGNSYEQYF
TRBV30,TRBJ2-3,NA,NA,TGTGCCTGGAGTGTATTAGGACTTTCCACAGATACGCAGTATTTT,CAWSVLGLSTDTQYF
TRBV5-1,TRBJ1-6,NA,NA,TGCGCCAGCAGCTTGTTAAGCCAGGGGACCTATAATTCACCCCTCCACTTT,CASSLLSQGTYNSPLHF
TRBV6-6,TRBJ1-1,TRBD1,NA,TGTGCCAGCAGTCCGGGACAGGGAAGGTTGGAAGCTTTCTTT,CASSPGQGRLEAFF
TRBV5-1,TRBJ2-5,NA,NA,TGCGCCAGCAGCTTGGGAAGTCTTGGGACATTACAAGAGACCCAGTACTTC,CASSLGSLGTLQETQYF
TRBV11-3,TRBJ2-7,TRBD1,NA,TGTGCCAGCAGCTTAAATCCGGGACAGGGAGACTACGAGCAGTACTTC,CASSLNPGQGDYEQYF
TRBV7-6,TRBJ2-7,NA,NA,TGTGCCAGCAGCTTAAGAGCGAGCTCCTACGAGCAGTACTTC,CASSLRASSYEQYF
TRBV5-1,TRBJ2-1,NA,NA,TGCGCCAGCAGCTGGACCGGGGTACCCCAGTTCTTC,CASSWTGVPQFF
TRBV7-2,TRBJ2-5,TRBD2,NA,TGTGCCAGCAGCTCCGGGACTAGCGGGGGAACGGTCCAAGAGACCCAGTACTTC,CASSSGTSGGTVQETQYF
TRBV6-5,TRBJ2-7,TRBD1,NA,TGTGCCAGCAGTTACGGCAGGGGGCTAACCTACGAGCAGTACTTC,CASSYGRGLTYEQYF
TRBV15,TRBJ2-7,TRBD2,few,TGTGCCACCAGCAGAGATGCCGGTAGCGGGAGCGACGAGCAGTACTTC,CATSRDAGSGSDEQYF
TRBV5-1,TRBJ2-5,TRBD2,NA,TGCGCCAGCAGCTCGGGACTAGCGGGGGGGGGCGTCGTAGGGGAGACCCAGTACTTC,CASSSGLAGGGVVGETQYF
TRBV5-1,TRBJ2-6,TRBD1,NA,TGCGCCAGCAGCATGGGGCACGGACAGGGCTCTGGGGCCAACGTCCTGACTTTC,CASSMGHGQGSGANVLTF
TRBV19,TRBJ1-6,NA,NA,TGTGCCAGTAGTATCCAGGGCTGGGATTCACCCCTCCACTTT,CASSIQGWDSPLHF
TRBV7-2,TRBJ1-2,NA,few,TGTGCCAGCCGTGGCAGGGGATATTTCTATGGCTACACCTTC,CASRGRGYFYGYTF
TRBV6-5,TRBJ1-2,NA,NA,TGTGCCAGCAGTTACCGGCAGGGCGGCTATGGCTACACCTTC,CASSYRQGGYGYTF